The sequence of this T cell receptor (beta chain) was determined in a study of blood T cell repertoires in COVID-19. Study-level background: PBMCs, B-cell-depleted T cells, or T cells provided the cDNA or gDNA that made up the material.

Authors' processing steps: Estimates of nucleated cell counts were drawn from the amplification of reference gene primers. The assay was immunoSEQ multiplex PCR, and TCRdb's table has in-frame clones only and misses some. Clone size and the V and J calls come from that table; the DNA yielded D and trimming. The data hold about 180,000 clones, with over 70% observed a single time. Recruits, aged about 18 to 89 years, lived in approximately 26 US areas. Assignment of participants to cohorts was predicated upon participant-reported clinical history. The germline CDR1 and CDR2 sequences are MRHNA and SNTAGT. The CDR3 is 15 amino acids. V dropped 0 bases and J dropped 4; count of bases not matched to a gene: 0.

The source is a man aged 60 to 69 who had been exposed to COVID-19. The chain has TRBV6-4 and TRBJ2-1; 10 nucleotides line up with TRBD2. Sequencing was performed on PBMCs or T cells enriched from blood (not recorded which). CDR3 coding DNA: TGTGCCAGCAGTGACTCACTAGCGGGATACAATGAGCAGTTCTTC. It is translated as CASSDSLAGYNEQFF.